One sample yielded the 21 T cell receptor beta chains listed below, sequenced in a study of T cell changes during pregnancy in multiple sclerosis. Generated by immunoSEQ multiplex PCR, the TCRdb table keeps only in-frame clones and is missing some. The sample includes some 110,000 clones, around 90% seen only once; the top ten take 1.5%. The sequenced sample was peripheral blood, obtained in the third trimester of pregnancy. The receptors were sampled from a female donor with multiple sclerosis, enrolled in a pregnancy study.

In DNA, the CDR3 is TGTGCCAGCAGTGATGGGGGCGGGTGGGAGACCCAGTACTTC. Translated: CASSDGGGWETQYF. V gene TRBV6-1 combines with J gene TRBJ2-5, with D possibly being TRBD1 (6 bases). The CDR3 loop spans 14 amino acids. Germline lookup yields CDR1 MNHNS and CDR2 SASEGT. Trimming left V 3 bases short and J 5 bases short, with 13 bases between.

The chain links TRBV11-2 to TRBJ2-1; perhaps TRBD2 as D (5 bases). The germline V and J ends were trimmed by 4 bases and 0 bases, with 19 bases remaining between them. The germline gives CDR1 SGHAT, CDR2 FQNNGV. The CDR3 extends over 18 amino acids. The chain's CDR3 is CASSSPWGAGSSYNEQFF. The DNA of the CDR3 is TGTGCCAGCAGCTCCCCCTGGGGAGCAGGAAGCTCCTACAATGAGCAGTTCTTC.

The V and J genes are TRBV5-1 and TRBJ2-7; D is unclear. CDR3 length: 13 residues. CDR1 and CDR2 (germline): SGHRS, YFSETQ. Trimming removed 3 bases at V and 6 bases at J, with 13 bases between. Here the CDR3 DNA reads TGCGCCAGCAGCTCCCTAGGTTCGCCCGAGCAGTACTTC. Protein sequence: CASSSLGSPEQYF. The whole variable domain, filled in from reference TRBV5-1 and TRBJ2-7, reads KAGVTQTPRYLIKTRGQQVTLSCSPISGHRSVSWYQQTPGQGLQFLFEYFSETQRNKGNFPGRFSGRQFSNSRSEMNVSTLELGDSALYLCASSSLGSPEQYFGPGTRLTVT.

This clone was counted only a few times. This rearrangement joins TRBV5-1 to TRBJ1-1; D is perhaps TRBD1 (6 bases). The CDR3 has 13 residues. Trimming left V 5 bases short and J 5 bases short, with 13 bases between. The germline V gene encodes CDR1 SGHRS and CDR2 YFSETQ. In DNA, the CDR3 is TGCGCCAGCAGGCTAGCTGGACAGACTGAAGCTTTCTTT. As protein: CASRLAGQTEAFF. Full variable domain (remainder filled in from reference TRBV5-1 and TRBJ1-1): KAGVTQTPRYLIKTRGQQVTLSCSPISGHRSVSWYQQTPGQGLQFLFEYFSETQRNKGNFPGRFSGRQFSNSRSEMNVSTLELGDSALYLCASRLAGQTEAFFGQGTRLTVV.

This clone was detected once. The CDR3 DNA reads as TGTGCCAGCAGCTTTGGGACAGGAGTTAATGAAAAACTGTTTTTT. Translation: CASSFGTGVNEKLFF. The chain employs TRBV7-8 and TRBJ1-4; 8 nucleotides align to TRBD1. This CDR3 is built from 15 residues. V was pared by 3 bases and J by 4 bases, with 4 bases of the junction left unmatched. Germline CDR1 is SGHVS and CDR2 is FQNEAQ.

The chain joins TRBV27 to TRBJ2-3; 7 positions match TRBD1. With 4 bases clipped from V and 4 bases from J, the junction kept 2 bases outside the gene matches. The germline V gene encodes CDR1 MNHEY and CDR2 SMNVEV (reference sequence). This CDR3 is built from 13 residues. The CDR3 DNA reads TGTGCCAGCAGTTCAGGGGGTCCAGATACGCAGTATTTT. Its protein is CASSSGGPDTQYF.

J is TRBJ2-5 and V is TRBV5-4, with D maybe TRBD2 (6 bases). V was pared by 4 bases and J by 5 bases, with 9 bases between. The CDR3 contains 12 residues. CDR1 SGHNT and CDR2 YYREEE come from the germline V gene (reference sequence). The CDR3 is CASSPEGETQYF. The CDR3 nucleotides are TGTGCCAGCAGCCCGGAGGGGGAGACCCAGTACTTC.

This chain links TRBV11-2 with TRBJ2-7; TRBD1 is a possible D gene (6 bases). Germline CDR1 reads SGHAT; CDR2 reads FQNNGV. With 7 bases removed from V and 5 bases from J, the gap between germline ends came to 18 bases. The CDR3 has 14 amino acids. The CDR3 region is CASTPKGGPNEQYF. The CDR3 bases are TGTGCCAGCACCCCGAAAGGGGGTCCCAACGAGCAGTACTTC. The entire variable domain, with the rest obtained from reference TRBV11-2 and TRBJ2-7, is as follows: EAGVAQSPRYKIIEKRQSVAFWCNPISGHATLYWYQQILGQGPKLLIQFQNNGVVDDSQLPKDRFSAERLKGVDSTLKIQPAKLEDSAVYLCASTPKGGPNEQYFGPGTRLTVT.

The chain employs TRBV28 and TRBJ2-6, with D perhaps matching TRBD1 (7 bases). Trimming removed 3 bases at V and 0 bases at J, with 15 bases between. Per germline, CDR1 MDHEN and CDR2 SYDVKM. The CDR3 is made up of 18 amino acids. The CDR3 loop is CASSLGAGGISGANVLTF. DNA of the CDR3: TGTGCCAGCAGTTTGGGGGCAGGGGGGATCTCTGGGGCCAACGTCCTGACTTTC.

This rearrangement joins TRBV5-1 to TRBJ2-7; 13 bases agree with TRBD2. The germline gives CDR1 SGHRS, CDR2 YFSETQ. Unmatched junction bases numbered 8, after V lost 3 bases and J lost 8 bases. This CDR3 is 15 amino acids long. The CDR3 nucleotides read TGCGCCAGCAGCTACACTGGGACTAGCGGGGAACAGCAGTACTTC. It translates to CASSYTGTSGEQQYF.

This clone was seen once. CDR3 sequence: CASKFLGRSDTQYF. The CDR3 DNA is TGTGCCAGCAAGTTTCTGGGGAGGTCAGATACGCAGTATTTT. The V and J genes are TRBV4-2 and TRBJ2-3, with D possibly being TRBD2 (6 bases). Trimming stripped 7 bases from V and 4 bases from J, with 15 bases between. Germline assignment: CDR1 LGHNA and CDR2 YNFKEQ. CDR3 size: 14 residues.

The chain employs TRBV19 and TRBJ2-1; a weak D match, TRBD2 (6 bases). Trimming pared 7 bases from V and 0 bases from J, leaving 25 bases between. The germline gives CDR1 LNHDA, CDR2 SQIVND (reference sequence). The CDR3 has 19 amino acids. CDR3 region: CASTSRVSREISSYNEQFF. CDR3 in DNA: TGTGCCAGTACTTCAAGGGTGAGCCGGGAGATCAGCTCCTACAATGAGCAGTTCTTC.

The J gene is TRBJ2-2, the V gene TRBV25-1; 7 bases fit TRBD1. CDR1 is MGHDK, CDR2 SYGVNS, per germline. This CDR3 comprises 15 residues. Germline trimming cut 1 base from V and 7 bases from J; bases unmatched to any gene: 6. The CDR3 DNA is TGTGCCAGCAGTGAATCCGGGACAGTGGGCGGGGAGCTGTTTTTT. Translating it yields CASSESGTVGGELFF.

This clone was recorded once. The chain employs TRBV11-2 and TRBJ2-2; 7 bases agree with TRBD1. The CDR3 is made up of 15 amino acids. Germline V CDR1 and CDR2: SGHAT, FQNNGV. The trim removed 4 bases at V and 2 bases at J, leaving 4 bases unmatched. The CDR3 DNA is TGTGCCAGCAGCTCGTACAGGGGTAACACCGGGGAGCTGTTTTTT. This encodes CASSSYRGNTGELFF.

The chain couples TRBV2 to TRBJ1-1, with D hard to call. Between the trimmed V and J ends, which lost 9 bases and 2 bases, there was a span of 22 bases. The CDR3 sequence is 16 residues long. CDR1 is SNHLY, CDR2 FYNNEI, per germline. CDR3 nucleotide sequence: TGTGCCAGTTCAAGGGATAAGCGGGCTCTAAACACTGAAGCTTTCTTT. This translates into CASSRDKRALNTEAFF.

This chain connects TRBV27 to TRBJ1-1; D unresolved. The CDR3 is 16 amino acids. Germline V gene sequence: CDR1 MNHEY, CDR2 SMNVEV (reference sequence). The V end was cut by 5 bases, the J end by 8 bases, with 24 bases between. The CDR3 region is CASSPRTHGIPSEAFF. CDR3 bases: TGTGCCAGCAGTCCCCGGACCCACGGGATTCCATCCGAAGCTTTCTTT.

The chain carries TRBV27 and TRBJ2-5, with TRBD2 identical over 7 bases. CDR3 size: 12 residues. J gave up 9 bases and V 7 bases, and 8 bases lay outside the gene matches. Germline-derived CDR1 and CDR2 are MNHEY and SMNVEV (reference sequence). This CDR3 is CASTLAGWAQYF. The CDR3 DNA follows: TGTGCCAGCACATTAGCGGGTTGGGCCCAGTACTTC.

The V call is TRBV27, the J call TRBJ1-6; no reliable D call. Per the germline V gene, CDR1 is MNHEY and CDR2 is SMNVEV (reference sequence). CDR3 length: 15 residues. The ends were cut back, 3 bases at V and 9 bases at J, with 15 bases in the middle. The CDR3 sequence is CASSFHASPGSPLHF. The CDR3 bases are TGTGCCAGCAGTTTTCACGCCTCGCCAGGTTCACCCCTCCACTTT.

The chain couples TRBV7-3 to TRBJ2-3; tentative D call: TRBD1 (5 bases). V was cut by 4 bases and J by 7 bases, with 12 bases left in between. CDR1 is SGHTA, CDR2 FQGTGA, per germline. The CDR3 extends over 13 amino acids. Written as DNA, the CDR3 is TGTGCCAGCAGCTCCAGGGATCGAAATACGCAGTATTTT. Translated, it gives CASSSRDRNTQYF.

The rearrangement links TRBV27 to TRBJ1-4; D is undetermined. Trimming removed 8 bases from V and 8 bases from J, with 12 bases in between. The germline V gene has CDR1 MNHEY and CDR2 SMNVEV (reference sequence). The CDR3 covers 12 residues. The CDR3 region has the DNA TGTGCCAGCGGGCGTGCCCCCGAAAAACTGTTTTTT. This encodes CASGRAPEKLFF.

The chain couples TRBV5-5 to TRBJ2-1, with TRBD1 identical over 7 bases. Germline V gene lookup returns CDR1 SGHKS and CDR2 YYEKEE (reference sequence). The CDR3 is made up of 15 amino acids. J lost 1 base, V lost 4 bases, and 5 bases had no gene match. DNA for the CDR3: TGTGCCAGCAGCGCAAGACAGGGTTCCTACAATGAGCAGTTCTTC. This sequence encodes CASSARQGSYNEQFF.